The source of this T cell receptor beta chain is a study of T-cell reconstitution after alpha-beta-depleted transplantation in children. The study's findings and limits: Diversity of TCRbeta at day 60 was high in some patients, arising from surviving recipient T cells and thymic progenitors. About two months after transplant, alpha-beta T cells reportedly came from several hundred expanded graft clones. A year post-transplant, T-cell counts and diversity derived mostly from newly produced T cells.

A remark on this clonotype: No antigen is known for it.

V was shortened by 3 bases and J by 4 bases, with 22 bases between the two germline ends. Germline V gene lookup returns CDR1 LGHNA and CDR2 YNFKEQ. This CDR3 is built from 18 residues. Using unique molecular identifiers, the investigators prepared the TCRbeta library. TCRdb fed the PCR reads into MiXCR, producing one record per CDR3 protein. Among around 94,000 distinct CDR3 sequences listed, 6% were seen once. The V call is TRBV4-2, the J call TRBJ2-1; possibly TRBD2 for D (5 bases). The TCR originated in a female patient aged 2-10 years who had a stem cell transplant for Fanconi anemia, so the T cells may come from the graft donor. The sample was PBMCs, mostly from graft donor cells, taken 60 days after TCRalphabeta/CD19-depleted stem cell transplant. CDR3 sequence: CASSHDSWSRAEYNEQFF. The CDR3 nucleotides read TGTGCCAGCAGCCACGACTCGTGGTCGCGGGCCGAATACAATGAGCAGTTCTTC.